This TCR beta chain is from a study of blood T cell repertoires in COVID-19. V trimming: 1 base; J trimming: 1 base; junction bases outside the gene matches: 11. This CDR3 is 18 amino acids long. Germline V gene lookup returns CDR1 SGHAT and CDR2 FQNNGV. Only in-frame clones appear in the TCRdb table, and some are missing; sequencing was by immunoSEQ multiplex PCR. The top ten clones hold 4.5% to 6% of a sample with roughly 86,000 clones, roughly 86% of them seen once. The sample comprised peripheral blood. V gene TRBV11-2 combines with J gene TRBJ1-2; 8 positions agree with TRBD1. The TCR comes from a man aged 45-60 years with active or convalescent COVID-19. CDR3 region: CASSLVPGTGLFNYGYTF. The CDR3 bases are TGTGCCAGCAGCTTAGTCCCCGGGACAGGTCTTTTTAACTATGGCTACACCTTC. Using reference TRBV11-2 and TRBJ1-2 for the parts outside the CDR3, the full variable domain is EAGVAQSPRYKIIEKRQSVAFWCNPISGHATLYWYQQILGQGPKLLIQFQNNGVVDDSQLPKDRFSAERLKGVDSTLKIQPAKLEDSAVYLCASSLVPGTGLFNYGYTFGSGTRLTVV.